These T cell receptor beta chains were read from a single sample in a study of blood T cell repertoires in COVID-19. Profiling relied on immunoSEQ multiplex PCR, and the TCRdb table lists in-frame clones only, not all of them. The table shows about 160,000 clones, with about four fifths occurring only once. Sequencing input: peripheral blood. Every receptor here comes from a woman older than 75 with acute or convalescent COVID-19. Both conserved end residues are trimmed from each CDR3. Clone size is stated in some rows and not others, as once, few, many or a class when expanded.

v_gene,abundance,j_gene,CDR3aa
TRBV2,once,TRBJ1-5,ASSVRGTSNQPQH
TRBV28,.,TRBJ2-1,ASRLGGPAYNEQF
TRBV28,.,TRBJ1-1,ASSLSQPEAF
TRBV2,.,TRBJ1-1,ASSVNSGGVTEAF
TRBV18,.,TRBJ1-3,ASSPSLGLSGNTIY
TRBV27,.,TRBJ2-7,ASSLTRRAEQY
TRBV18,.,TRBJ1-4,ASSPKEQVNEKLF
TRBV1,few,TRBJ2-3,TSSQVSPDTQY
TRBV15,.,TRBJ2-1,ATSRGTGAGGQNEQF
TRBV6-4,.,TRBJ1-1,ASSLTGTTEAF
TRBV7-2,few,TRBJ2-7,ASSTRQGAGYEQY
TRBV7-2,.,TRBJ2-3,ASSPAGGPGTDTQY
TRBV24-1,.,TRBJ2-7,ATSPGGQGLSYEQY
TRBV5-1,.,TRBJ1-5,ARSAGDRGGQPQH
TRBV11-2,.,TRBJ1-1,ASSLSPGDTEAF
TRBV7-2,.,TRBJ2-1,ASSTPGVAEQF
TRBV6-1,.,TRBJ1-5,ASSEGSGPQPQH
TRBV30,.,TRBJ1-5,AWSVQDNQPQH
TRBV28,once,TRBJ1-4,ASSLGQGATNEKLF
TRBV30,.,TRBJ2-5,AWSVGGAETQY
TRBV29-1,few,TRBJ2-1,SAKMHSDSYNEQF
TRBV19,few,TRBJ1-6,ASSTGTGQASPLH
TRBV6-1,.,TRBJ2-7,ASSEALASAFEQY
TRBV9,.,TRBJ2-1,ASSEGHYSYNEQF
TRBV9,.,TRBJ1-2,ASSVARSLTNYGYT
TRBV5-1,.,TRBJ1-1,ASSGRPGGNTEAF
TRBV15,.,TRBJ1-2,ATSSLQGDYGYT
TRBV20-1,.,TRBJ1-3,SASGDRAGNTIY
TRBV9,.,TRBJ2-1,ASTPGGSSYNEQF
TRBV6-5,.,TRBJ1-2,ASSPQVNYGYT
TRBV2,.,TRBJ1-1,ASTPQGQGMGTEAF
TRBV14,.,TRBJ2-7,ASSRGQGQAEGEQY
TRBV28,few,TRBJ1-2,ASIRAGTGANYGYT
TRBV29-1,once,TRBJ1-1,SVWGQGMNTEAF
TRBV6-5,.,TRBJ1-5,ASSYGRGDSQPQH
TRBV5-1,.,TRBJ2-1,ASSLGQVSYNEQF
TRBV2,.,TRBJ1-2,ASSEEGRVNGYT
TRBV6-2/TRBV6-3,few,TRBJ1-2,ASSDRQGYT
TRBV5-1,.,TRBJ2-2,ASSLGTGLNTGELF
TRBV6-1,few,TRBJ1-5,ASSATGIRENQPQH